This T cell receptor (beta chain) stems from a study of T cells in Graves' hyperthyroidism and ophthalmopathy. Whole-study context: The authors collected peripheral blood at initial diagnosis, before any treatment. Study-wide findings and caveats: Most clonotypes expanded in thyroid above 0.001 were likewise present in blood.

As to this clonotype: Its antigen is still unknown.

Ophthalmopathy cases scored 3 or more on the Clinical Activity Score and 4 or more on NOSPECS grade, with duration below 3 months. Orbital computed tomography and thyroid ultrasound, together with serum TRAb and thyroxine and clinical symptoms, were used for diagnoses. Using RNA transcripts as the source, TCR beta CDR3 regions were amplified. HTBI primers were the set used in a first-round RT-PCR of the TCR CDR3. TCRdb reprocessed the multiplex PCR reads via MiXCR and lists one record per CDR3 protein. The data show about 520,000 distinct CDR3 sequences, around 24% seen once. This TCR was recovered from a young woman with Graves' ophthalmopathy. Material: blood.

This CDR3 is CASSGVDGQGKSYGYTF. Here the CDR3 DNA reads TGCGCCAGCAGCGGGGTGGACGGACAGGGCAAGTCCTATGGCTACACCTTC. J is TRBJ1-2 and V is TRBV5-1; 8 bases match TRBD1. The CDR3 covers 17 residues. After removal of 4 bases from V and 4 bases from J, the junction contained 15 bases not matched to a gene. The germline gives CDR1 SGHRS, CDR2 YFSETQ.